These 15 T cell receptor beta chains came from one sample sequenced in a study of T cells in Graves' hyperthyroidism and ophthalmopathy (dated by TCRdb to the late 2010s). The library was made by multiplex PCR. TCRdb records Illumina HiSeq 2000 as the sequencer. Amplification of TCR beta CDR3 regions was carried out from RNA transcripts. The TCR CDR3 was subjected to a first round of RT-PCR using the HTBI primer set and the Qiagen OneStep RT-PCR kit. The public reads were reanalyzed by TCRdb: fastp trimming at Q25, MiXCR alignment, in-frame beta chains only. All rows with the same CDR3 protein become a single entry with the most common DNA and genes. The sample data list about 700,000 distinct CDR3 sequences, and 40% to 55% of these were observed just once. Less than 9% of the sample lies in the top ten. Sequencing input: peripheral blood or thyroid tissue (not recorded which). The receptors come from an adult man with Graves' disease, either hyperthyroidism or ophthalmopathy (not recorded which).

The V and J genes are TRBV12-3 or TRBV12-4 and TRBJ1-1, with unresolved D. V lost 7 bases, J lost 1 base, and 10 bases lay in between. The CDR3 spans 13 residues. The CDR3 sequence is CASTLDGNTEAFF. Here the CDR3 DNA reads TGTGCCAGCACCTTGGACGGGAACACTGAAGCTTTCTTT.

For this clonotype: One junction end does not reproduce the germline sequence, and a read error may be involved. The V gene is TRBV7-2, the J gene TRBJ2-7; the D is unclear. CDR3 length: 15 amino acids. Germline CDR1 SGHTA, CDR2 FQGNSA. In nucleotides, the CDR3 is TGCGCCAGCAGCCAAGGTCTCACTGTGAACTACGAGCAGTACTTC. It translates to CASSQGLTVNYEQYF.

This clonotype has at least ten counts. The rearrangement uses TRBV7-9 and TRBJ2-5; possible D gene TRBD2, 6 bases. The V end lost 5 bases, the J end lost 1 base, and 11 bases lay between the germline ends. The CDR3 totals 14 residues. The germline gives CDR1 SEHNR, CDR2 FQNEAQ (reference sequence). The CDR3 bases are TGTGCCAGCAGCCTCGGAGGGGCCCAAGAGACCCAGTACTTC. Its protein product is CASSLGGAQETQYF.

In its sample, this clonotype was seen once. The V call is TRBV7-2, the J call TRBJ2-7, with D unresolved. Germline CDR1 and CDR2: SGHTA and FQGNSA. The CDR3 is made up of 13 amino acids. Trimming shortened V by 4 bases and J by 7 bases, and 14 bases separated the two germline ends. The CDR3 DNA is TGTGCCAGCAGCTCGGATTTCACCGGGGAGCAGTACTTC. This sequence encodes CASSSDFTGEQYF. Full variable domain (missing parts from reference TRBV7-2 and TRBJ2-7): GAGVSQSPSNKVTEKGKDVELRCDPISGHTALYWYRQSLGQGLEFLIYFQGNSAPDKSGLPSDRFSAERTGGSVSTLTIQRTQQEDSAVYLCASSSDFTGEQYFGPGTRLTVT.

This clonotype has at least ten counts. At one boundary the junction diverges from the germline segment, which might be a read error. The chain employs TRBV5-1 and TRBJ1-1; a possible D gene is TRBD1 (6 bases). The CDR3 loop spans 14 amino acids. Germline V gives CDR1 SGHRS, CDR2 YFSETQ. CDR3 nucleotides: TGTGCCAGCAGCTTAGTTGAGGGGGTCACTGAAGCTTTCTTT. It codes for CASSLVEGVTEAFF.

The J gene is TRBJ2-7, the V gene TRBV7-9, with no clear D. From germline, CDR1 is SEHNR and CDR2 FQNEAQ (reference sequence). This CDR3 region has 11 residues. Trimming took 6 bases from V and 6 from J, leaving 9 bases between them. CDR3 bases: TGTGCCAGCAGTCCACAATTCGAGCAGTACTTC. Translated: CASSPQFEQYF.

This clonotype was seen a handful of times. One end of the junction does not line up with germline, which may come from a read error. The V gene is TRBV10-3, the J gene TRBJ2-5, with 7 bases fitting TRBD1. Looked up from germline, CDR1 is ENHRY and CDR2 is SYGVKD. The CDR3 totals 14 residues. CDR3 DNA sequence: TGTGCCAGCAGTGAGACAGGGTCGGTGGAGACCCAGTACTTC. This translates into CASSETGSVETQYF.

The CDR3 DNA reads as TGCAGTGCTAGAGATTGGGGGGGGAACCAGCCCCAGCATTTT. This codes for CSARDWGGNQPQHF. The chain uses TRBV20-1 and TRBJ1-5; D may be TRBD1 (5 bases). Between the trimmed V and J ends, which lost 0 bases and 7 bases, there was a span of 13 bases. Germline V gene lookup returns CDR1 DFQATT and CDR2 SNEGSKA (reference sequence). The CDR3 is 14 residues long.

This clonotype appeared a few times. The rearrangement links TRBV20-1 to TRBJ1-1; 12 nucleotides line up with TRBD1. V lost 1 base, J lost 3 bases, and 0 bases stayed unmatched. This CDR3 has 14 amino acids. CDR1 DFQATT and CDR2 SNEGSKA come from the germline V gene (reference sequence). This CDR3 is CSARGDRGHTEAFF. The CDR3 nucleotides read TGCAGTGCTAGAGGGGACAGGGGGCACACTGAAGCTTTCTTT.

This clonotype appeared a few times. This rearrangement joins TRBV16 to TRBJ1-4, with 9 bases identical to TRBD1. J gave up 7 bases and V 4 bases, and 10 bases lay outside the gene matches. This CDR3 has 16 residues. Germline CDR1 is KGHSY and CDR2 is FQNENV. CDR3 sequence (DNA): TGTGCCAGCAGCCGACAGTCGGGGACAGGGAGTGAAAAACTGTTTTTT. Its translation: CASSRQSGTGSEKLFF.

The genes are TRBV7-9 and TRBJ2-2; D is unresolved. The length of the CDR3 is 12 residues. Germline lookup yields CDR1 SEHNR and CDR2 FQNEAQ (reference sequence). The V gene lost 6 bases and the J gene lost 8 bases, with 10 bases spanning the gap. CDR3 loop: CASSPFTGELFF. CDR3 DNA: TGTGCCAGCAGTCCCTTTACAGGGGAGCTGTTTTTT.

The CDR3 protein is CSVAGTGGNEQYF. As DNA, the CDR3 is TGCAGCGTTGCCGGGACAGGGGGTAACGAGCAGTACTTC. The chain combines TRBV29-1 with TRBJ2-7, with 11 positions matching TRBD1. Germline V gene data show CDR1 as SQVTM and CDR2 as ANQGSEA. With 4 bases clipped from V and 5 bases from J, the junction kept 4 bases outside the gene matches. The CDR3 runs to 13 residues.

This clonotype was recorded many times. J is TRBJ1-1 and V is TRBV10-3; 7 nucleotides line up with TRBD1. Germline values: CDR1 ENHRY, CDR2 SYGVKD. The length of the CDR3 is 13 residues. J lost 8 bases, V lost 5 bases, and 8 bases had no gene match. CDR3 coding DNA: TGTGCCATCAGTACGACAGGGTCCCTAGAAGCTTTCTTT. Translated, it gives CAISTTGSLEAFF.

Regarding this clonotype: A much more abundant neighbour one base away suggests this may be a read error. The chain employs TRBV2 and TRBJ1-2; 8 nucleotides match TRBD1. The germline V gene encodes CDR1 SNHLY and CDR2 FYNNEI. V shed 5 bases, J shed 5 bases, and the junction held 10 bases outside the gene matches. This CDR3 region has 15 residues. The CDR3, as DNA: TGTGCCAGCAGTACCGCAGGGGGCGTCGATTATGGCTACACCTTC. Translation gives CASSTAGGVDYGYTF.

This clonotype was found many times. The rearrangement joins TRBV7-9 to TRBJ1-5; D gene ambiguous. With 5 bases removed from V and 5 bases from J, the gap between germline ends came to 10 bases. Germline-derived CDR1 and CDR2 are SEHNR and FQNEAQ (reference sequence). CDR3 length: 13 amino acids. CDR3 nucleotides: TGTGCCAGCAGCCTTACAGAGTATCAGCCCCAGCATTTT. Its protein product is CASSLTEYQPQHF.